This passage covers 15 T cell receptor beta chains from one sample sequenced in a study of blood T cells in healthy people across ages (dated by TCRdb to 2013 to 2016). The library was prepared using 5' RACE. Sequencing took place on an Illumina HiSeq 2500. A second PCR of roughly 7 to 11 cycles was performed with a sample-barcoded 5' primer and a J-beta primer mix. TCRdb ran its own pipeline on the public reads, namely fastp trimming at Q25 and MiXCR clone calling, and kept in-frame beta chains. Each CDR3 protein gets just one entry, which takes the most common genes and DNA from the rows behind it. Present in this sample are approximately 690,000 distinct CDR3 sequences, about 43% of which were seen just once. In total, the top ten clones hold 30% of the sample. The specimen was blood. The receptors stem from a man older than 75 in good health.

This clonotype showed up just a few times. V usage is TRBV20-1 and J usage is TRBJ2-7, with 9 bases that match TRBD2. Germline CDR1 reads DFQATT; CDR2 reads SNEGSKA (reference sequence). The CDR3 contains 15 residues. The V and J ends lost 6 bases and 4 bases, in that order; junction bases with no gene match: 13. CDR3 loop: CSANLGGGRAYEQYF. CDR3 nucleotides: TGCAGTGCCAATTTGGGGGGCGGGAGGGCTTACGAGCAGTACTTC.

This clonotype turned up a few times. The rearrangement joins TRBV11-2 to TRBJ1-1, with TRBD1 as a possible D gene (5 bases). V was trimmed by 5 bases and J by 4 bases, leaving 17 bases between them. CDR3 length: 15 residues. The germline V gene has CDR1 SGHAT and CDR2 FQNNGV. The CDR3, as DNA: TGTGCCAGCAGCCCGAGCAGGGAGAAGGGCACTGAAGCTTTCTTT. Translated, it gives CASSPSREKGTEAFF.

This clonotype has just one count. V and J are TRBV21-1 and TRBJ2-1; the table names TRBD2, a call not compared with the DNA. TRBV21-1 is a pseudogene locus. This CDR3 has 17 residues. The chain's CDR3 is CASSKAGRPSSYNEQFF. The CDR3 bases are TGTGCCAGCAGCAAAGCCGGGAGGCCTAGCTCCTACAATGAGCAGTTCTTC.

The table lists this clonotype with many counts. V gene TRBV29-1 combines with J gene TRBJ2-5; possibly TRBD1 for D (6 bases). Trimming removed 4 bases from V and 2 bases from J, with 14 bases in between. CDR1 and CDR2 (germline): SQVTM, ANQGSEA. The CDR3 loop spans 14 amino acids. CDR3 DNA: TGCAGCGTTGTAGAAGGGGGAAGACAAGAGACCCAGTACTTC. This translates into CSVVEGGRQETQYF.

The rearrangement links TRBV5-6 to TRBJ2-7; 7 bases map to TRBD1. The CDR3 is made up of 14 amino acids. Trimming at V came to 1 base and at J to 7 bases, leaving 8 bases not matched to a gene. Germline V lookup: CDR1 SGHDT, CDR2 YYEEEE. CDR3: CASSLRGRFWEQYF. DNA of the CDR3: TGTGCCAGCAGCTTGAGGGGGCGCTTTTGGGAGCAGTACTTC.

This clonotype came up a few times. One end of the junction varies from germline; a read error may be responsible. V gene TRBV24-1 combines with J gene TRBJ2-6; weak D call: TRBD1 (7 bases). Germline V gives CDR1 KGHDR, CDR2 SFDVKD. This CDR3 contains 19 residues. This CDR3 is CATSDAAGQRGPGVNVLTF. CDR3 nucleotide sequence: TGTGCCACCAGTGATGCCGCGGGACAGAGGGGCCCTGGGGTCAACGTCCTGACTTTC.

J is TRBJ1-2 and V is TRBV20-1; unclear D gene. CDR3 length equals 12 residues. Germline V gene sequence: CDR1 DFQATT, CDR2 SNEGSKA (reference sequence). V gave up 6 bases and J gave up 4 bases, with 12 bases separating them. DNA for the CDR3: TGCAGTGCAACCCCGGACCGCTATGGCTACACCTTC. This codes for CSATPDRYGYTF.

Remarks on this clonotype: This clone may be a read error of a much larger clone one base away. The chain employs TRBV7-2 and TRBJ2-3; the D gene is possibly TRBD2 (6 bases). The CDR3 runs to 15 residues. The germline V gene has CDR1 SGHTA and CDR2 FQGNSA. The CDR3 region is CASSPAGTLPDTKYF. CDR3 sequence (DNA): TGTGCCAGCAGCCCTGCTGGGACTTTACCAGATACGAAGTATTTT.

This clonotype has a count of ten or more. The J gene is TRBJ1-2, the V gene TRBV7-2; the D gene is possibly TRBD1 (5 bases). This CDR3 contains 14 residues. The germline V and J ends were trimmed by 4 bases and 6 bases, with 15 bases remaining between them. CDR1 is SGHTA, CDR2 FQGNSA, per germline. CDR3: CASSWTRVSDGYTF. CDR3 DNA sequence: TGTGCCAGCAGCTGGACCAGGGTTAGTGATGGCTACACCTTC.

The chain carries TRBV28 and TRBJ1-5; 7 nucleotides align to TRBD1. In germline, CDR1 is MDHEN, CDR2 SYDVKM. This CDR3 spans 15 amino acids. V dropped 5 bases and J dropped 0; count of bases not matched to a gene: 4. The CDR3 is CASSAGTASNQPQHF. The CDR3 DNA follows: TGTGCCAGCAGTGCTGGGACAGCTAGCAATCAGCCCCAGCATTTT.

This chain links TRBV9 with TRBJ1-2; D uncertain. Looked up from germline, CDR1 is SGDLS and CDR2 is YYNGEE. This CDR3 has 12 amino acids. V lost 0 bases and J 6 bases, leaving 6 bases between the germline ends. The CDR3 DNA reads TGTGCCAGCAGCGTAGGGGTAGATGGCTACACCTTC. Its protein product is CASSVGVDGYTF.

There are a few counts of this clonotype. The V call is TRBV7-2, the J call TRBJ2-5; 7 bases are a match to TRBD1. CDR3 size: 15 residues. The germline CDR1 and CDR2 sequences are SGHTA and FQGNSA. J gave up 7 bases and V 4 bases, and 12 bases lay outside the gene matches. Here the CDR3 reads CASSSITGAGGTQYF. CDR3 sequence (DNA): TGTGCCAGCAGCTCGATTACAGGGGCTGGGGGGACCCAGTACTTC.

This clonotype was seen ten or more times. This chain connects TRBV7-2 to TRBJ2-1; no reliable D call. V dropped 6 bases and J dropped 8 bases, with 8 bases sitting between them. CDR3 length: 11 amino acids. Germline values: CDR1 SGHTA, CDR2 FQGNSA. The CDR3 here is CASSLVYEQFF. The CDR3 DNA is TGTGCCAGCAGTCTTGTGTATGAGCAGTTCTTC.

The rearrangement joins TRBV5-1 to TRBJ2-5, with D unclear. The germline CDR1 and CDR2 sequences are SGHRS and YFSETQ. V lost 0 bases and J 5 bases, leaving 11 bases between the germline ends. The CDR3 is 14 amino acids. The CDR3 spells CASSLGGAYETQYF. CDR3 bases: TGCGCCAGCAGCTTGGGAGGAGCGTACGAGACCCAGTACTTC.

V gene TRBV20-1 combines with J gene TRBJ2-5; the D call may be TRBD1 or TRBD2 (5 bases each). Trimming took off 2 bases at V and 8 bases at J, with 18 bases between the two ends. Germline lookup yields CDR1 DFQATT and CDR2 SNEGSKA (reference sequence). The CDR3 spans 14 residues. DNA for the CDR3: TGCAGTGCTAGAAGGTCGGGGACCGGAGGTACCCAGTACTTC. This translates into CSARRSGTGGTQYF.